The next 32 T cell receptor beta chains were all read from a single sample in a study of cytomegalovirus exposure and HLA in healthy donors. The PCR ran on 60 Vbeta and 13 Jbeta primers. Sequenced by immunoSEQ multiplex PCR; TCRdb stores in-frame clones only, minus some. This table holds about 110,000 clones, around 80% found once. The sample taken for sequencing was PBMCs. The receptor source for this set is a man aged 45 to 65 in good health and CMV-seronegative.

CDR3 amino acids: CASSIDRNTEAFF. In DNA, the CDR3 is TGTGCCAGCAGCATTGACAGGAACACTGAAGCTTTCTTT. The chain couples TRBV9 to TRBJ1-1; D is perhaps TRBD1 (5 bases). CDR1 is SGDLS, CDR2 YYNGEE, per germline. Trimming stripped 4 bases from V and 1 base from J, with 8 bases between. The CDR3 sequence is 13 residues long.

The chain has TRBV9 and TRBJ2-2, with D possibly matching TRBD2 (6 bases). The CDR3 is made up of 15 amino acids. Trimming left V 4 bases short and J 1 base short, with 11 bases between. CDR1 and CDR2 from the germline V gene are SGDLS and YYNGEE. DNA of the CDR3: TGTGCCAGCAGCTCGTTAGCGGAGAACACCGGGGAGCTGTTTTTT. This sequence encodes CASSSLAENTGELFF. The full variable domain, completed using reference TRBV9 and TRBJ2-2, is DSGVTQTPKHLITATGQRVTLRCSPRSGDLSVYWYQQSLDQGLQFLIQYYNGEERAKGNILERFSAQQFPDLHSELNLSSLELGDSALYFCASSSLAENTGELFFGEGSRLTVL.

The J gene is TRBJ2-7, the V gene TRBV11-2, with a tentative D call TRBD2 (7 bases). CDR1 and CDR2 from the germline V gene are SGHAT and FQNNGV. The germline V and J ends were trimmed by 5 bases and 4 bases, with 18 bases remaining between them. The CDR3 runs 15 residues. Here the CDR3 reads CASSVTGRGPYEQYF. CDR3 DNA sequence: TGTGCCAGCAGCGTAACAGGGAGGGGACCGTACGAGCAGTACTTC. The complete variable domain, with remaining parts taken from reference TRBV11-2 and TRBJ2-7, reads EAGVAQSPRYKIIEKRQSVAFWCNPISGHATLYWYQQILGQGPKLLIQFQNNGVVDDSQLPKDRFSAERLKGVDSTLKIQPAKLEDSAVYLCASSVTGRGPYEQYFGPGTRLTVT.

The chain couples TRBV19 to TRBJ2-1; 7 nucleotides agree with TRBD1. V lost 1 base, J lost 2 bases, and 5 bases stayed unmatched. CDR1 is LNHDA and CDR2 is SQIVND in the germline V gene (reference sequence). The CDR3 has 16 residues. The CDR3 reads CASSIAQGRTYNEQFF. In DNA form, the CDR3 reads TGTGCCAGTAGTATAGCACAGGGGAGAACCTACAATGAGCAGTTCTTC.

The V gene is TRBV6-6, the J gene TRBJ1-1; D is unclear. The CDR3 runs 14 residues. The V and J ends lost 2 bases and 0 bases respectively, with 7 bases between them. From germline, CDR1 is MNHNY and CDR2 SVGAGI (reference sequence). The CDR3 reads CASSYSNLNTEAFF. Here the CDR3 DNA reads TGTGCCAGCAGTTACAGCAACCTGAACACTGAAGCTTTCTTT.

This rearrangement joins TRBV7-9 to TRBJ2-6; 7 bases are shared with TRBD1. CDR3 length: 18 residues. Germline V gene lookup returns CDR1 SEHNR and CDR2 FQNEAQ (reference sequence). The trim removed 5 bases at V and 0 bases at J, leaving 10 bases unmatched. CDR3 DNA: TGTGCCAGCAGCAGGAAGGGACAGCCAAGCTCTGGGGCCAACGTCCTGACTTTC. This encodes CASSRKGQPSSGANVLTF. The whole variable domain, remainder taken from reference TRBV7-9 and TRBJ2-6, is DTGVSQNPRHKITKRGQNVTFRCDPISEHNRLYWYRQTLGQGPEFLTYFQNEAQLEKSRLLSDRFSAERPKGSFSTLEIQRTEQGDSAMYLCASSRKGQPSSGANVLTFGAGSRLTVL.

For this clone: A junction end diverges from the germline sequence, so it may reflect a read error. The chain couples TRBV20-1 to TRBJ1-1; D is undetermined. The CDR3 length is 11 residues. From germline, CDR1 is DFQATT and CDR2 SNEGSKA (reference sequence). The CDR3 loop reads CSARASTEAFF. Written as DNA, the CDR3 is TGCAGTGCCAGAGCGAGCACTGAAGCTTTCTTT.

V usage is TRBV7-3 and J usage is TRBJ2-2; D perhaps matches TRBD2 (5 bases). This CDR3 comprises 14 residues. Germline CDR1 reads SGHTA; CDR2 reads FQGTGA. Trimming pared 5 bases from V and 0 bases from J, leaving 7 bases between. CDR3 loop: CASSRTANTGELFF. The CDR3 DNA is TGTGCCAGCAGCAGGACTGCGAACACCGGGGAGCTGTTTTTT.

The gene calls are TRBV9 and TRBJ2-3; 11 nucleotides agree with TRBD2. V shed 3 bases, J shed 6 bases, and the junction held 6 bases outside the gene matches. The CDR3 contains 15 residues. From germline, CDR1 is SGDLS and CDR2 YYNGEE. Here the CDR3 DNA reads TGTGCCAGCAGCGCCGGACTAGCGGGTGTGGATACGCAGTATTTT. Protein product: CASSAGLAGVDTQYF.

The chain is built from TRBV30 and TRBJ1-3, with D unresolved. Trimming took off 5 bases at V and 3 bases at J, with 8 bases between the two ends. There are 12 residues in the CDR3. CDR1 is GTSNPN and CDR2 is SVGIG in the germline V gene (reference sequence). The CDR3 nucleotides read TGTGCCTGGGGGCAGCTTGGAAACACCATATATTTT. Translation: CAWGQLGNTIYF.

The V call is TRBV4-2, the J call TRBJ1-2; D perhaps matches TRBD1 (6 bases). With 4 bases removed from V and 4 bases from J, the gap between germline ends came to 22 bases. CDR3 size: 17 residues. From germline, CDR1 is LGHNA and CDR2 YNFKEQ. CDR3: CASSPPEGAGASYGYTF. CDR3 nucleotides: TGTGCCAGCAGCCCCCCAGAAGGTGCAGGGGCAAGCTATGGCTACACCTTC.

This clone showed up just once. In DNA, the CDR3 is TGTGCCAGCAGCCCCCAAGGGGGTGGCGAGCAGTACTTC. As protein: CASSPQGGGEQYF. The rearrangement uses TRBV7-9 and TRBJ2-7, with D tentatively TRBD1 (6 bases). Germline CDR1 is SEHNR and CDR2 is FQNEAQ (reference sequence). V lost 5 bases to trimming and J lost 6 bases, with 14 bases between them. This CDR3 spans 13 amino acids.

CDR3 DNA sequence: TGTGCCAGCAGCGCCCGACTAGCGGGGGGGCGATCTGAGCAGTTCTTC. This encodes CASSARLAGGRSEQFF. This chain joins TRBV7-8 and TRBJ2-1, with TRBD2 matching over 14 bases. There are 16 residues in the CDR3. Germline V gives CDR1 SGHVS, CDR2 FQNEAQ. V was clipped by 5 bases and J by 9 bases; unmatched bases: 9.

The chain joins TRBV7-9 to TRBJ2-5; 10 nucleotides align to TRBD2. The J segment lost 2 bases and the V segment lost 1 base, leaving 1 base of the junction unmatched. CDR1 is SEHNR and CDR2 is FQNEAQ in the germline V gene (reference sequence). The CDR3 runs to 15 residues. The CDR3 sequence is CASSLEAGGQETQYF. CDR3 in DNA: TGTGCCAGCAGCTTAGAAGCGGGGGGGCAAGAGACCCAGTACTTC.

The chain has TRBV4-2 and TRBJ2-3; 8 positions match TRBD2. CDR3 size: 16 residues. CDR1 is LGHNA and CDR2 is YNFKEQ in the germline V gene. Germline trimming cut 3 bases from V and 5 bases from J; bases unmatched to any gene: 10. The chain's CDR3 is CASSHLIAGSGDTQYF. The DNA for the CDR3 is TGTGCCAGCAGCCACCTTATAGCGGGGTCAGGAGATACGCAGTATTTT.

This rearrangement joins TRBV5-4 to TRBJ1-2; D uncertain. The germline CDR1 and CDR2 sequences are SGHNT and YYREEE (reference sequence). Trimming pared 0 bases from V and 4 bases from J, leaving 13 bases between. The CDR3 has 15 amino acids. The CDR3 nucleotides read TGTGCCAGCAGCTTGGTTGGAGGGTCGGGCTATGGCTACACCTTC. It specifies CASSLVGGSGYGYTF.

This clone appeared a few times. Other DNA sequences of this sample code for an identical CDR3. This chain connects TRBV27 to TRBJ2-7; 7 nucleotides line up with TRBD1. This CDR3 is built from 14 residues. Germline values: CDR1 MNHEY, CDR2 SMNVEV (reference sequence). V was clipped by 6 bases and J by 2 bases; unmatched bases: 7. The CDR3 region is CASSLQGPAYEQYF. The CDR3 nucleotides read TGTGCCAGCAGCTTACAGGGGCCCGCCTACGAGCAGTACTTC.

The rearrangement links TRBV6-5 to TRBJ1-2; the match to TRBD1 covers 10 bases. This CDR3 contains 14 residues. In germline, CDR1 is MNHEY, CDR2 SVGAGI. Trimming cost V 6 bases and J 8 bases; bases outside gene matches: 9. The CDR3 loop reads CASRATGGDRGYTF. Written as DNA, the CDR3 is TGTGCCAGCAGGGCGACAGGGGGCGATCGGGGCTACACCTTC.

This clone has just one count. The chain carries TRBV5-4 and TRBJ2-7; D possibly corresponds to TRBD2 (5 bases). Trimming stripped 5 bases from V and 7 bases from J, with 19 bases between. The CDR3 has 14 amino acids. Germline CDR1 SGHNT, CDR2 YYREEE (reference sequence). Written as DNA, the CDR3 is TGTGCCAGCAGAGGTGCGGGTCCTCAAAGGGAGCAGTACTTC. Translating gives CASRGAGPQREQYF.

The chain recombines TRBV6-6 with TRBJ2-2; D not certain. Germline values: CDR1 MNHNY, CDR2 SVGAGI (reference sequence). The CDR3 extends over 13 amino acids. Trimming removed 6 bases at V and 6 bases at J, with 11 bases between. Here the CDR3 reads CASRADLPGELFF. The CDR3 region has the DNA TGTGCCAGCAGGGCGGATTTGCCCGGGGAGCTGTTTTTT.

The V call is TRBV5-1, the J call TRBJ2-7, with 7 bases lining up with TRBD1. The CDR3 extends over 16 amino acids. The V gene end was trimmed by 4 bases and the J gene end by 6 bases; junction bases not matched to a gene: 16. Germline assignment: CDR1 SGHRS and CDR2 YFSETQ. The CDR3, as DNA: TGCGCCAGCAGCGATAAGTTGACAGGGCCTGGTTTCGAGCAGTACTTC. It encodes CASSDKLTGPGFEQYF.

V usage is TRBV28 and J usage is TRBJ2-7; D might be TRBD2 (6 bases). CDR1 and CDR2 (germline): MDHEN, SYDVKM. There are 14 residues in the CDR3. The V and J ends lost 1 base and 4 bases respectively, with 11 bases between them. CDR3: CASSLSGTHYEQYF. DNA of the CDR3: TGTGCCAGCAGTTTATCTGGGACTCATTACGAGCAGTACTTC. The entire variable domain, with the rest obtained from reference TRBV28 and TRBJ2-7, is as follows: DVKVTQSSRYLVKRTGEKVFLECVQDMDHENMFWYRQDPGLGLRLIYFSYDVKMKEKGDIPEGYSVSREKKERFSLILESASTNQTSMYLCASSLSGTHYEQYFGPGTRLTVT.

This clone was recorded only once. The chain employs TRBV6-5 and TRBJ2-5; 8 bases match TRBD2. V was pared by 5 bases and J by 4 bases, with 6 bases of the junction left unmatched. Germline CDR1 MNHEY, CDR2 SVGAGI. This CDR3 has 14 residues. In DNA, the CDR3 is TGTGCCAGCAGTCGCATCGGGGGGGCAGAGACCCAGTACTTC. It translates to CASSRIGGAETQYF.

This chain links TRBV5-6 with TRBJ1-5, with D maybe TRBD1 (6 bases). The V end lost 2 bases, the J end lost 3 bases, and 12 bases lay between the germline ends. The germline CDR1 and CDR2 sequences are SGHDT and YYEEEE. The CDR3 runs to 15 residues. The CDR3 nucleotides read TGTGCCAGCAGCTTTTATAGGGGGTACAATCAGCCCCAGCATTTT. Its translation is CASSFYRGYNQPQHF.

Note on this clone: The sample holds other DNA sequences that translate to the same CDR3. The J gene is TRBJ1-1, the V gene TRBV28, with D possibly being TRBD1 (6 bases). The CDR3 is 12 residues long. CDR1 MDHEN and CDR2 SYDVKM come from the germline V gene. Trimming removed 9 bases at V and 4 bases at J, with 12 bases between. Here the CDR3 DNA reads TGTGCCAGTAGAGGGGGGGGCACTGAAGCTTTCTTT. Translated, it gives CASRGGGTEAFF. Looking up the rest from reference TRBV28 and TRBJ1-1 gives the full variable domain: DVKVTQSSRYLVKRTGEKVFLECVQDMDHENMFWYRQDPGLGLRLIYFSYDVKMKEKGDIPEGYSVSREKKERFSLILESASTNQTSMYLCASRGGGTEAFFGQGTRLTVV.

The CDR3 DNA is TGTGCCAGCAGCTTAGCCGACAGGGTCTCCTACGAGCAGTACTTC. Its protein is CASSLADRVSYEQYF. The genes are TRBV7-8 and TRBJ2-7; 7 bases align to TRBD1. J was trimmed by 0 bases and V by 0 bases; bases with no gene match: 2. This CDR3 comprises 15 residues. In germline, CDR1 is SGHVS, CDR2 FQNEAQ.

The V call is TRBV27, the J call TRBJ2-1; 7 nucleotides align to TRBD2. With 5 bases clipped from V and 9 bases from J, the junction kept 16 bases outside the gene matches. CDR3 size: 16 residues. The germline V gene has CDR1 MNHEY and CDR2 SMNVEV (reference sequence). The CDR3 reads CASSPWNRGSSGEQFF. In nucleotides, the CDR3 is TGTGCCAGCAGTCCATGGAATCGCGGGAGCAGTGGTGAGCAGTTCTTC.

The CDR3 protein is CASRITGSGNTIYF. CDR3 DNA sequence: TGTGCCAGTAGAATTACGGGGTCAGGAAACACCATATATTTT. The chain links TRBV6-5 to TRBJ1-3; D not certain. The CDR3 runs 14 residues. The germline V gene has CDR1 MNHEY and CDR2 SVGAGI. The germline V and J ends were trimmed by 9 bases and 4 bases, with 16 bases remaining between them.

V usage is TRBV6-1 and J usage is TRBJ2-3; D call uncertain. V shed 1 base and J shed 1 base, with 6 bases lying between them. CDR1 MNHNS and CDR2 SASEGT come from the germline V gene. This CDR3 region has 14 residues. The CDR3 DNA is TGTGCCAGCAGTGAAGTTCCGGGCACAGATACGCAGTATTTT. Its protein product is CASSEVPGTDTQYF.

This clone was seen just once. The chain links TRBV9 to TRBJ2-7, with TRBD1 identical over 9 bases. CDR1 is SGDLS and CDR2 is YYNGEE in the germline V gene. The CDR3 runs to 15 residues. Trimming took 4 bases from V and 6 from J; bases not matched to a gene: 11. The DNA for the CDR3 is TGTGCCAGCAGCCCCCACCCCGGGACAGGGAGCGAGCAGTACTTC. This encodes CASSPHPGTGSEQYF.

This chain connects TRBV7-2 to TRBJ2-3; 10 nucleotides agree with TRBD2. The trim removed 2 bases at V and 5 bases at J, leaving 4 bases unmatched. The CDR3 is made up of 15 amino acids. Germline CDR1 SGHTA, CDR2 FQGNSA. For the CDR3, the DNA is TGTGCCAGCAGCTTAACAGCGGGGGGGATAGATACGCAGTATTTT. It codes for CASSLTAGGIDTQYF.

The rearrangement links TRBV7-9 to TRBJ2-7; D is possibly TRBD2 (5 bases). With 6 bases removed from V and 7 bases from J, the gap between germline ends came to 7 bases. The length of the CDR3 is 10 residues. Germline V lookup: CDR1 SEHNR, CDR2 FQNEAQ (reference sequence). CDR3 nucleotide sequence: TGTGCCAGCAGTGCGGGTGAGCAGTACTTC. Protein sequence: CASSAGEQYF.